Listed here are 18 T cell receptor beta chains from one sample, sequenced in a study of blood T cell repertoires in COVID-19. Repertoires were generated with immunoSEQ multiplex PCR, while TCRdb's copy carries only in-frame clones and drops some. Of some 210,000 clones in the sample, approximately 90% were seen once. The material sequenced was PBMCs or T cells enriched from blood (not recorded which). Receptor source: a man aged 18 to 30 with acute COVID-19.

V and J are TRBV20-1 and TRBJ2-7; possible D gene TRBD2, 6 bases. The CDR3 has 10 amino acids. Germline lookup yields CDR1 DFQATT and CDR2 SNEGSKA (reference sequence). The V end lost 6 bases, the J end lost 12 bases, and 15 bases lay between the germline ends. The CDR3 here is CSAGRREVYF. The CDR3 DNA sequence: TGCAGTGCGGGCCGTAGGGAGGTGTACTTC.

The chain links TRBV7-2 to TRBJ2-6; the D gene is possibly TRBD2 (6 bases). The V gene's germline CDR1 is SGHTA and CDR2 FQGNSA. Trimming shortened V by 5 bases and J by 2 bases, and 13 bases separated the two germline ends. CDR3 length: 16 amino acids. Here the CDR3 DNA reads TGTGCCAGCAGCACCCGCGCTAGCGCTGGGGCCAACGTCCTGACTTTC. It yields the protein CASSTRASAGANVLTF.

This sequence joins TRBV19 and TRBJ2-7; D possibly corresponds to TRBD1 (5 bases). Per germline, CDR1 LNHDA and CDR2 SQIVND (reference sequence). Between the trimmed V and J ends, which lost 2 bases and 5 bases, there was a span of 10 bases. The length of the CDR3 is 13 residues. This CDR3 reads CASSILRGNEQYF. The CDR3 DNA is TGTGCCAGTAGTATACTTAGGGGCAACGAGCAGTACTTC.

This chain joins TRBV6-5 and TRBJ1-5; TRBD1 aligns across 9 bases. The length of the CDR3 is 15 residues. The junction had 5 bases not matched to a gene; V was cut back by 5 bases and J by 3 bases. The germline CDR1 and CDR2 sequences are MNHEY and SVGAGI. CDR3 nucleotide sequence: TGTGCCAGCAGTCCGACAGGGGGATCCAATCAGCCCCAGCATTTT. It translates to CASSPTGGSNQPQHF.

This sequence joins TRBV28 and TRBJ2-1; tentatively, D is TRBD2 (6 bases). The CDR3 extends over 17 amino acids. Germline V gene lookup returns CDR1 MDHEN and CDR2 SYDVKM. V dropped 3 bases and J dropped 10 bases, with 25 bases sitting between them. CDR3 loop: CASSLYFRDSPFLEQFF. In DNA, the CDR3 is TGTGCCAGCAGTTTGTATTTCCGGGACTCCCCATTCTTGGAGCAGTTCTTC.

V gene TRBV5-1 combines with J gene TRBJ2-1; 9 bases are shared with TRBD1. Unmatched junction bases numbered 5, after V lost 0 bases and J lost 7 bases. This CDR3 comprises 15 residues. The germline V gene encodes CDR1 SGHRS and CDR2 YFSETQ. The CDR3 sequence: CASSLAPGTGNEQFF. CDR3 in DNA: TGCGCCAGCAGCTTGGCCCCCGGGACAGGGAATGAGCAGTTCTTC.

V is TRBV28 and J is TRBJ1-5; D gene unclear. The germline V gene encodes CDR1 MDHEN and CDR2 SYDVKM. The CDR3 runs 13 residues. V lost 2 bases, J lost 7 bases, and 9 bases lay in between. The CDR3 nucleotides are TGTGCCAGCAGTTTAGACGAGGCACAGCCCCAGCATTTT. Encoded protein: CASSLDEAQPQHF. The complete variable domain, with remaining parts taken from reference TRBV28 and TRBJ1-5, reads DVKVTQSSRYLVKRTGEKVFLECVQDMDHENMFWYRQDPGLGLRLIYFSYDVKMKEKGDIPEGYSVSREKKERFSLILESASTNQTSMYLCASSLDEAQPQHFGDGTRLSIL.

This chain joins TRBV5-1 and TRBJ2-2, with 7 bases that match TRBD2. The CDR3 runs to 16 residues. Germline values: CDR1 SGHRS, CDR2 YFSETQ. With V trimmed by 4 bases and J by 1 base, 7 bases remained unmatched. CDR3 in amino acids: CASSTGSSGNTGELFF. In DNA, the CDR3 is TGCGCCAGCAGCACTGGCTCTAGCGGGAACACCGGGGAGCTGTTTTTT.

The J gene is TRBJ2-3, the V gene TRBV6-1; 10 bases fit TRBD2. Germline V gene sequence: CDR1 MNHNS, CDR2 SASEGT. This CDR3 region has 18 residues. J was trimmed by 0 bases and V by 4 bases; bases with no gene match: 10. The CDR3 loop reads CASSARTSGYSSTDTQYF. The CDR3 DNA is TGTGCCAGCAGTGCTAGGACTAGCGGTTATTCTAGCACAGATACGCAGTATTTT.

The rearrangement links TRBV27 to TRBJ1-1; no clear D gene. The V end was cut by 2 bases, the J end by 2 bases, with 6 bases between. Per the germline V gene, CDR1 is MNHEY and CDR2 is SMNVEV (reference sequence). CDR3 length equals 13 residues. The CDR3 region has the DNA TGTGCCAGCAGTTTAGGACTTAACACTGAAGCTTTCTTT. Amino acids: CASSLGLNTEAFF.

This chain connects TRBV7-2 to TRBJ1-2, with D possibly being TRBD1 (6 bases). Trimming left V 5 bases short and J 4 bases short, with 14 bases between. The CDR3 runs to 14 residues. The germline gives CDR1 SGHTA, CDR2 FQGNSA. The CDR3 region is CASSPGASGYGYTF. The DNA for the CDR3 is TGTGCCAGCAGCCCAGGGGCGTCTGGCTATGGCTACACCTTC.

The chain's CDR3 is CASSLSVGRGRRDTQYF. The CDR3 nucleotides read TGTGCCAGCAGTTTATCGGTCGGGAGGGGCCGGCGGGATACGCAGTATTTT. The chain carries TRBV28 and TRBJ2-3; 8 bases match TRBD2. J gave up 6 bases and V 1 base, and 12 bases lay outside the gene matches. The germline gives CDR1 MDHEN, CDR2 SYDVKM. The CDR3 spans 17 residues.

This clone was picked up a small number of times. The CDR3 nucleotides are TGTGCCAGCAGCCTGGGGGGTGCGCAGTACTTC. Translating it yields CASSLGGAQYF. This chain joins TRBV11-3 and TRBJ2-7, with D tentatively TRBD2 (6 bases). CDR3 size: 11 residues. Trimming shortened V by 5 bases and J by 9 bases, and 11 bases separated the two germline ends. Germline loops: CDR1 SGHNT, CDR2 YENEEA.

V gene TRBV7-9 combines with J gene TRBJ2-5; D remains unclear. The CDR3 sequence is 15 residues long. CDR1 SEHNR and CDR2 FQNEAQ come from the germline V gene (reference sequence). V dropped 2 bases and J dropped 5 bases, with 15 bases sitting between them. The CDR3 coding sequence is TGTGCCAGCAGCTTAATTTTCCTCTCTGGCGAGACCCAGTACTTC. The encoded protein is CASSLIFLSGETQYF. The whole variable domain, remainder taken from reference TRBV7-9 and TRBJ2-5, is DTGVSQNPRHKITKRGQNVTFRCDPISEHNRLYWYRQTLGQGPEFLTYFQNEAQLEKSRLLSDRFSAERPKGSFSTLEIQRTEQGDSAMYLCASSLIFLSGETQYFGPGTRLLVL.

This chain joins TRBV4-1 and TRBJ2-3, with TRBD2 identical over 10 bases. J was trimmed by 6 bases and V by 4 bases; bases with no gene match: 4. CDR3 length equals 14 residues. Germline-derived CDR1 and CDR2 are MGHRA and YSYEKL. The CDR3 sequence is CASSLPSGSDTQYF. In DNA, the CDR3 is TGCGCCAGCAGCCTTCCTAGCGGGAGTGATACGCAGTATTTT.

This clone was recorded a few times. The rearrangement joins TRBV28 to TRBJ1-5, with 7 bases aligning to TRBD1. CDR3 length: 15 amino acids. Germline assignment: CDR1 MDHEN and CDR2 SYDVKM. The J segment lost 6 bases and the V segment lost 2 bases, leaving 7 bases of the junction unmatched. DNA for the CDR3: TGTGCCAGCAGTTTAGGGCAGGGGGAAAGTCAGCCCCAGCATTTT. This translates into CASSLGQGESQPQHF.

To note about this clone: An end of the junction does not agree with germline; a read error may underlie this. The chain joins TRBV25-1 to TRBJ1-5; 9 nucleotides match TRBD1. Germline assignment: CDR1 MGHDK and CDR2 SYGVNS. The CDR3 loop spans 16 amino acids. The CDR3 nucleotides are TGTGCCAGCAGCGAATTCGGGGACAGGGAGAATCAGCCCCAGCATTTT. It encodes CASSEFGDRENQPQHF. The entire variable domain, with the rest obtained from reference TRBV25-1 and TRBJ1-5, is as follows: EADIYQTPRYLVIGTGKKITLECSQTMGHDKMYWYQQDPGMELHLIHYSYGVNSTEKGDLSSESTVSRIRTEHFPLTLESARPSHTSQYLCASSEFGDRENQPQHFGDGTRLSIL.

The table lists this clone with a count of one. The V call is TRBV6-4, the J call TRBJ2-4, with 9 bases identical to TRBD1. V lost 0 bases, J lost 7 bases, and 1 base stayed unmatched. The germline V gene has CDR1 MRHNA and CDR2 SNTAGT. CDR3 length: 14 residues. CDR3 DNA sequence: TGTGCCAGCAGTGACTCACAGGGGGCGAACATTCAGTACTTC. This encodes CASSDSQGANIQYF.